This is a list of T cell receptor beta chains from one sample in a study of blood T cell repertoires in COVID-19. The repertoire was sequenced with immunoSEQ multiplex PCR; TCRdb's copy has only in-frame clones and lacks some. The table lists approximately 470,000 clones, about 85% of them singletons. Material for sequencing was PBMCs or T cells enriched from blood (not recorded which). The receptors shown here come from a woman in her late teens or twenties who had recovered from COVID-19. Both conserved end residues are part of each CDR3. The D gene is left open where the match is weak. Rows give clone size only sometimes, using once, few, many, or a class for an expanded clone.

J: TRBJ2-5
V: TRBV5-1
D: .
size: .
CDR3: CASSTAGLETQYF
DNA: TGCGCCAGCAGCACCGCGGGGCTGGAGACCCAGTACTTC

J: TRBJ2-3
V: TRBV12-3/TRBV12-4
D: .
size: .
CDR3: CASSRTRDTQYF
DNA: TGTGCCAGCAGTCGCACGCGGGATACGCAGTATTTT

J: TRBJ1-3
V: TRBV9
D: TRBD1
size: .
CDR3: CASSVERTGAGNTIYF
DNA: TGTGCCAGCAGCGTGGAGAGGACAGGGGCCGGAAACACCATATATTTT

J: TRBJ1-5
V: TRBV24-1
D: .
size: .
CDR3: CATSQGVEQPQHF
DNA: TGTGCCACCAGTCAAGGAGTAGAGCAGCCCCAGCATTTT

J: TRBJ2-7
V: TRBV21-1
D: .
size: .
CDR3: CASSKVEGSSSYEQYF
DNA: TGTGCCAGCAGCAAGGTGGAGGGGTCTTCGTCCTACGAGCAGTACTTC

J: TRBJ2-7
V: TRBV12-3/TRBV12-4
D: .
size: .
CDR3: CASSLRPFYEQYF
DNA: TGTGCCAGCAGTTTGCGCCCATTCTACGAGCAGTACTTC

J: TRBJ1-4
V: TRBV5-6
D: .
size: few
CDR3: CASSLFDGQATNEKLFF
DNA: TGTGCCAGCAGCTTGTTTGACGGACAAGCAACTAATGAAAAACTGTTTTTT

J: TRBJ2-3
V: TRBV12-5
D: .
size: .
CDR3: CASGSPLGGGTDTQYF
DNA: TGTGCTAGTGGTTCCCCCCTAGGGGGGGGGACAGATACGCAGTATTTT

J: TRBJ1-4
V: TRBV10-3
D: .
size: .
CDR3: CAISESEGRVEKLFF
DNA: TGTGCCATCAGTGAGTCGGAGGGACGTGTCGAAAAACTGTTTTTT

J: TRBJ1-3
V: TRBV5-1
D: TRBD1
size: once
CDR3: CASSLAGQGSGNTIYF
DNA: TGCGCCAGCAGCTTGGCGGGACAGGGGTCTGGAAACACCATATATTTT

J: TRBJ2-7
V: TRBV7-8
D: .
size: .
CDR3: CASSPLTAGGSYEQYF
DNA: TGTGCCAGCAGCCCACTGACTGCCGGGGGTTCCTACGAGCAGTACTTC

J: TRBJ1-1
V: TRBV3-1/TRBV3-2
D: .
size: few
CDR3: CASSSGWDTEAFF
DNA: TGTGCCAGCAGCTCAGGGTGGGACACTGAAGCTTTCTTT

J: TRBJ1-2
V: TRBV19
D: .
size: .
CDR3: CASSMRVGRQGYTF
DNA: TGTGCCAGTAGTATGAGGGTCGGACGGCAGGGCTACACCTTC

J: TRBJ2-1
V: TRBV12-5
D: TRBD2
size: once
CDR3: CASGLAGVSFSSSYNEQFF
DNA: TGTGCTAGTGGTTTAGCGGGGGTTTCCTTCTCGAGCTCCTACAATGAGCAGTTCTTC

J: TRBJ1-4
V: TRBV9
D: .
size: .
CDR3: CASSVGGDNEKLFF
DNA: TGTGCCAGCAGCGTAGGGGGGGATAATGAAAAACTGTTTTTT